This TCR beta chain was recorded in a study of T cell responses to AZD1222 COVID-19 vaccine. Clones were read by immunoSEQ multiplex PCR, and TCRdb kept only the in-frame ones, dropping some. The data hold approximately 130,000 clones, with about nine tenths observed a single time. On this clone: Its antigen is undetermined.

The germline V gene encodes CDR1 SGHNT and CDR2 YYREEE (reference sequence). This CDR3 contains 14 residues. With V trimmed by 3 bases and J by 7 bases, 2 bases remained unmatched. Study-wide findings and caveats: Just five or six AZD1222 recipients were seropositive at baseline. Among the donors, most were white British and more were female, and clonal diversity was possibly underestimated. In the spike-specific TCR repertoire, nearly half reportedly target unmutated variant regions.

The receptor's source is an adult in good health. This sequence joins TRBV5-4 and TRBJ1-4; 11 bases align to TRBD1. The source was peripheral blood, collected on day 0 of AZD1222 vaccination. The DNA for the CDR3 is TGTGCCAGCAGCTCGGACAGGGGGCTTGAAAAACTGTTTTTT. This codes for CASSSDRGLEKLFF.